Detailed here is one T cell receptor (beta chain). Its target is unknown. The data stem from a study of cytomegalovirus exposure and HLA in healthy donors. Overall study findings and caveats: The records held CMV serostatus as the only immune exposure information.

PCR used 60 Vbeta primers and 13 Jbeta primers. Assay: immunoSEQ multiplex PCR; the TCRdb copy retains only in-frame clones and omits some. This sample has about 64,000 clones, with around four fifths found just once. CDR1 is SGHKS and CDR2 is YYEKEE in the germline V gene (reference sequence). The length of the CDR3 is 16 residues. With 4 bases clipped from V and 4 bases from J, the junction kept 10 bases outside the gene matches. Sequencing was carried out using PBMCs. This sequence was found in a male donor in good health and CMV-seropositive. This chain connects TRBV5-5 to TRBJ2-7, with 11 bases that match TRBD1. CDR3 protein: CASSPSRDRGIYEQYF. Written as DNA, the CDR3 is TGTGCCAGCAGCCCATCCAGGGACAGGGGGATTTACGAGCAGTACTTC.